The 20 T cell receptor beta chains below all came from one sample that was sequenced in a study of shared clonotypes between healthy human individuals. Only in-frame clones appear in the TCRdb table, and some are missing; sequencing was by immunoSEQ multiplex PCR. The repertoire consists of some 1 million clones, with 65% to 80% occurring once and the leading ten covering 1.4%. Sample: memory CD4+ T cells sorted from blood. The subset denotes: CD45RA-negative fraction. The source is a man younger than 35 in good health.

This chain connects TRBV10-3 to TRBJ1-2, with D possibly being TRBD1 (5 bases). This CDR3 spans 13 amino acids. V lost 3 bases and J 8 bases, leaving 13 bases between the germline ends. Germline V lookup: CDR1 ENHRY, CDR2 SYGVKD. CDR3 in amino acids: CAISEGQGRGYTF. The DNA for the CDR3 is TGTGCCATCAGTGAAGGGCAGGGTCGGGGCTACACCTTC.

This chain connects TRBV5-4 to TRBJ2-7, with D maybe TRBD1 (6 bases). V shed 2 bases and J shed 6 bases, with 24 bases lying between them. The germline V gene encodes CDR1 SGHNT and CDR2 YYREEE (reference sequence). This CDR3 region has 17 residues. The CDR3 region is CASSFTVDSNGVREQYF. In DNA, the CDR3 is TGTGCCAGCAGCTTTACGGTGGACAGCAACGGGGTTCGCGAGCAGTACTTC.

The rearrangement joins TRBV10-3 to TRBJ1-4, with D perhaps TRBD1 (5 bases). The length of the CDR3 is 14 residues. CDR1 ENHRY and CDR2 SYGVKD come from the germline V gene. Trimming shortened V by 7 bases and J by 7 bases, and 16 bases separated the two germline ends. The CDR3 region has the DNA TGTGCCATCAATTCCCAGGGCATCGGTGAAAAACTGTTTTTT. This sequence encodes CAINSQGIGEKLFF.

The chain links TRBV5-4 to TRBJ2-7; 12 bases are shared with TRBD2. J gave up 5 bases and V 3 bases, and 12 bases lay outside the gene matches. Germline CDR1 and CDR2: SGHNT and YYREEE (reference sequence). The CDR3 totals 17 residues. The CDR3: CASSSPNLAGGPHEQYF. CDR3 sequence (DNA): TGTGCCAGCAGCTCGCCTAACCTAGCGGGAGGGCCCCACGAGCAGTACTTC.

The rearrangement uses TRBV11-2 and TRBJ1-1, with a possible D match to TRBD1 (6 bases). Germline CDR1 and CDR2: SGHAT and FQNNGV. Trimming took 5 bases from V and 4 from J, leaving 14 bases between them. The CDR3 is 14 residues long. As DNA, the CDR3 is TGTGCCAGCAGCCCCAGGGGCCAGAGCACTGAAGCTTTCTTT. Translated, it gives CASSPRGQSTEAFF.

This chain connects TRBV6-5 to TRBJ1-2; D unresolved. The germline CDR1 and CDR2 sequences are MNHEY and SVGAGI. This CDR3 region has 13 residues. Trimming removed 0 bases at V and 6 bases at J, with 8 bases between. The DNA of the CDR3 is TGTGCCAGCAGTTACTCGTTGCCTAATGGCTACACCTTC. Translation gives CASSYSLPNGYTF.

In DNA, the CDR3 is TGCGCCAGCAGCCAAGGATCTCAGGGGCCCCTGAACACTGAAGCTTTCTTT. Protein sequence: CASSQGSQGPLNTEAFF. This chain links TRBV4-1 with TRBJ1-1; maybe TRBD1 (6 bases). The CDR3 consists of 17 residues. Germline V gene sequence: CDR1 MGHRA, CDR2 YSYEKL. Trimming took 1 base from V and 0 from J, leaving 15 bases between them.

A note on this clone: Other DNA sequences in the sample encode the same CDR3. CDR3 sequence: CASSLGESTDTQYF. CDR3 nucleotide sequence: TGCGCCAGCAGCTTGGGTGAAAGCACAGATACGCAGTATTTT. The chain is built from TRBV5-1 and TRBJ2-3; D gene unclear. The V end lost 0 bases, the J end lost 0 bases, and 5 bases lay between the germline ends. Germline values: CDR1 SGHRS, CDR2 YFSETQ. This CDR3 contains 14 residues.

The rearrangement links TRBV27 to TRBJ2-2, with D unresolved. Germline CDR1 and CDR2: MNHEY and SMNVEV (reference sequence). CDR3 length equals 14 residues. Between the trimmed V and J ends, which lost 6 bases and 6 bases, there was a span of 14 bases. CDR3 loop: CASRGLGMSGELFF. The CDR3 nucleotides read TGTGCCAGCAGAGGGCTGGGGATGTCCGGGGAGCTGTTTTTT.

The chain recombines TRBV2 with TRBJ1-1; the match to TRBD1 covers 7 bases. Germline values: CDR1 SNHLY, CDR2 FYNNEI. The CDR3 has 14 amino acids. Trimming took 6 bases from V and 1 from J; bases not matched to a gene: 5. The DNA for the CDR3 is TGTGCCAGCAGGGAACAGGGGCCGAACACTGAAGCTTTCTTT. As protein: CASREQGPNTEAFF.

The chain uses TRBV7-9 and TRBJ1-6; a possible D gene is TRBD1 (6 bases). Trimming pared 1 base from V and 8 bases from J, leaving 12 bases between. Germline CDR1 SEHNR, CDR2 FQNEAQ (reference sequence). This CDR3 spans 15 amino acids. CDR3 coding DNA: TGTGCCAGCAGCTTAGGGGGGGCCCTAGATTCACCCCTCCACTTT. Amino acids: CASSLGGALDSPLHF.

J is TRBJ1-5 and V is TRBV15; D is undetermined. This CDR3 region has 16 residues. The germline gives CDR1 LNHNV, CDR2 YYDKDF (reference sequence). V was shortened by 3 bases and J by 5 bases, with 17 bases between the two germline ends. The CDR3 nucleotides are TGTGCCACCAGCAGTCTCGCTGGAGATTATCATCAGCCCCAGCATTTT. Its protein is CATSSLAGDYHQPQHF.

V and J are TRBV27 and TRBJ1-5; TRBD1 aligns across 8 bases. Trimming cost V 6 bases and J 4 bases; bases outside gene matches: 11. The CDR3 is made up of 16 amino acids. Germline assignment: CDR1 MNHEY and CDR2 SMNVEV (reference sequence). CDR3 nucleotide sequence: TGTGCCAGCAGACCCCTAGGACAGGGCGGGAATCAGCCCCAGCATTTT. This gives the protein CASRPLGQGGNQPQHF.

Details on this clone: This likely reflects a read error, since a far larger clone is one base away. The chain carries TRBV29-1 and TRBJ1-5; D gene ambiguous. Germline V gene sequence: CDR1 SQVTM, CDR2 ANQGSEA. The CDR3 has 13 residues. The V end was cut by 4 bases, the J end by 4 bases, with 11 bases between. The CDR3 DNA reads TGCAGCGTTGGGGTTGAGCTTAATCAGCCCCAGCATTTT. This codes for CSVGVELNQPQHF.

This chain connects TRBV9 to TRBJ2-3; D unresolved. The V end was cut by 5 bases, the J end by 0 bases, with 16 bases between. The germline gives CDR1 SGDLS, CDR2 YYNGEE. This CDR3 has 16 amino acids. The CDR3 sequence: CASSLLAEISTDTQYF. The CDR3 DNA is TGTGCCAGCAGTCTCCTCGCGGAAATTAGCACAGATACGCAGTATTTT.

The chain is built from TRBV6-5 and TRBJ1-3, with TRBD1 as a possible D gene (6 bases). The CDR3 is 14 amino acids. Deletions cut 7 bases from V and 0 bases from J, with 10 bases between. Germline V gene sequence: CDR1 MNHEY, CDR2 SVGAGI. As DNA, the CDR3 is TGTGCCAGCATCCCGGACAGCTCTGGAAACACCATATATTTT. It yields the protein CASIPDSSGNTIYF.

This clone was seen a single time. The rearrangement links TRBV20-1 to TRBJ2-5; D uncertain. This CDR3 contains 11 residues. Germline values: CDR1 DFQATT, CDR2 SNEGSKA (reference sequence). V dropped 6 bases and J dropped 4 bases, with 9 bases sitting between them. The CDR3 loop reads CSARISETQYF. The DNA of the CDR3 is TGCAGTGCCCGAATCTCAGAGACCCAGTACTTC.

This chain links TRBV19 with TRBJ1-5; TRBD1 is a possible D gene (5 bases). CDR1 is LNHDA, CDR2 SQIVND, per germline (reference sequence). The germline V and J ends were trimmed by 2 bases and 13 bases, with 15 bases remaining between them. There are 13 residues in the CDR3. This chain's CDR3 is CASSISDTFKQHF. CDR3 in DNA: TGTGCCAGTAGTATATCGGACACTTTCAAGCAGCATTTT.

The CDR3 coding sequence is TGTGCCAGCAGCTTAGATCCTTCTAGCACAGATACGCAGTATTTT. The encoded protein is CASSLDPSSTDTQYF. The chain is built from TRBV11-1 and TRBJ2-3, with D hard to call. There are 15 residues in the CDR3. CDR1 and CDR2 (germline): SGHAT, FQDESV (reference sequence). The V gene lost 1 base and the J gene lost 0 bases, with 8 bases spanning the gap.

Regarding this clone: Germline is not matched at one junction end, which may reflect a read error. The V call is TRBV6-5, the J call TRBJ2-3; D uncertain. CDR1 and CDR2 (germline): MNHEY, SVGAGI. This CDR3 is 12 amino acids long. CDR3: CASGYATDTQYF. As DNA, the CDR3 is TGTGCCAGCGGTTACGCCACAGATACGCAGTATTTT.